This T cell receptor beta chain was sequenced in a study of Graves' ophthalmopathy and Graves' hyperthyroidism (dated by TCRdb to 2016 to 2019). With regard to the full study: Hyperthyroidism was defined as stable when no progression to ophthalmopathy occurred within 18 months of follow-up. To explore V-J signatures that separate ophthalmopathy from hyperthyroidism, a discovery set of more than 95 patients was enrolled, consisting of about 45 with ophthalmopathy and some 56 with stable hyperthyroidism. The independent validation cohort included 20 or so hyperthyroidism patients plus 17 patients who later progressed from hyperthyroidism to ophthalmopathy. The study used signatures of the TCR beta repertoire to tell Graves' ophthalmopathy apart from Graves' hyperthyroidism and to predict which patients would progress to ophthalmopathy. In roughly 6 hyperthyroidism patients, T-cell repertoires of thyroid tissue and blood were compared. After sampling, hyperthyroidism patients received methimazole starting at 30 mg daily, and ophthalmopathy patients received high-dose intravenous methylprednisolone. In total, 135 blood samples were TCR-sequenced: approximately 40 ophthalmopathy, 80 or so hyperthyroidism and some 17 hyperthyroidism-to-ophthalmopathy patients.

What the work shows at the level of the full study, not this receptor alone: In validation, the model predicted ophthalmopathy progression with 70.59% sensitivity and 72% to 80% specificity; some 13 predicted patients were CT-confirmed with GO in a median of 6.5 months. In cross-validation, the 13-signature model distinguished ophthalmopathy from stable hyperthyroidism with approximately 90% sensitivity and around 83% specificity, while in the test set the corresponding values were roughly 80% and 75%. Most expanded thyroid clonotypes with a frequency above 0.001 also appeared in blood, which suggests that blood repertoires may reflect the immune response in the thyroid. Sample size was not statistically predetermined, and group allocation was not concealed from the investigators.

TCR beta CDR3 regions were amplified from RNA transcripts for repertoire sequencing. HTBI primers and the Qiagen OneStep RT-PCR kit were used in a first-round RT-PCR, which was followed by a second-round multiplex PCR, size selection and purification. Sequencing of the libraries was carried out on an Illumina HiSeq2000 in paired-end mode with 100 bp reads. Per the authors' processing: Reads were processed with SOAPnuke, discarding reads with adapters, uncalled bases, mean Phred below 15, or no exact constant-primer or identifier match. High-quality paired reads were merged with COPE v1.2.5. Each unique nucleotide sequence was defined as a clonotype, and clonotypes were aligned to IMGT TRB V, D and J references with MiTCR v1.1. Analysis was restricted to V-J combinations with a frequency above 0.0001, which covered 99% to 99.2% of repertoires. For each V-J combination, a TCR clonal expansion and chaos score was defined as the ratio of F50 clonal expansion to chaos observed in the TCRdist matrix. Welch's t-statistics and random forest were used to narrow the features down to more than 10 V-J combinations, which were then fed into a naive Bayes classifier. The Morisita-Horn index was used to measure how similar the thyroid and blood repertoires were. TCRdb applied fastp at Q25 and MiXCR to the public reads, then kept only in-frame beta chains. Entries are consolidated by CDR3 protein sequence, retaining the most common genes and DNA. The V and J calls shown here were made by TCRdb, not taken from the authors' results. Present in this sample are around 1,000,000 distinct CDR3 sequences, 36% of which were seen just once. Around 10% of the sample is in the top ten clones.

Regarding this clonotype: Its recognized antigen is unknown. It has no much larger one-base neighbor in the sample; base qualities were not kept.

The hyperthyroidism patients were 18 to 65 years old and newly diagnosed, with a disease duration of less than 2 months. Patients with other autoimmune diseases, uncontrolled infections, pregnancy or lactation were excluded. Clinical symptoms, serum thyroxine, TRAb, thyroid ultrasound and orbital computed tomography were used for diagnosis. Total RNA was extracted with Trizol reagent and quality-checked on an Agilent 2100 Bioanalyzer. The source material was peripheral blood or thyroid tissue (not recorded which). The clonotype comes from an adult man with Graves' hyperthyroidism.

The CDR3 reads CASSVAGAVGNEQYF. The nucleotides are TGTGCCAGCAGCGTAGCGGGGGCAGTGGGCAATGAGCAGTACTTC. This receptor chain uses TRBV9 and TRBJ2-7; the D segment is perhaps TRBD1 or TRBD2, each sharing 6 matched bases. Cut back by 0 bases and 7 bases, the V and J ends lie 17 bases apart. From cysteine to phenylalanine, the CDR3 is 15 amino acids long. The read is trimmed to its CDR3 DNA, 45 bases read in frame from base 1. CDR1 SGDLS and CDR2 YYNGEE are derived from the germline V gene.